This T cell receptor beta chain comes out of a study of OX40 agonist ivuxolimab in advanced cancers. On the study more broadly: The patients received agonistic anti-OX40 (CD134) antibody ivuxolimab. With a range of 23 to 79, age averaged roughly 60 years, and around 80% were male.

The length of the CDR3 is 14 residues. Germline V gene sequence: CDR1 SGHDT, CDR2 YYEEEE. V was pared by 0 bases and J by 9 bases, with 16 bases between. This clone showed up just once. Repertoires were generated with immunoSEQ multiplex PCR, while TCRdb's copy carries only in-frame clones and drops some. The sample has tens of thousands of clones, 75% to 90% seen once. The clonotype was recovered from an adult with an advanced solid tumor such as melanoma, head and neck, liver or kidney cancer. This chain uses TRBV5-6 with TRBJ2-7, with D perhaps matching TRBD2 (6 bases). The sequencing here drew on CD4+ or CD8+ T cells sorted from blood, taken in a trial of the OX40 agonist ivuxolimab. This chain's CDR3 is CASSLAGREEVQYF. The CDR3 nucleotides are TGTGCCAGCAGCTTGGCCGGCAGGGAGGAGGTGCAGTACTTC.